These T cell receptor beta chains were read from a single sample in a study of breast tumors, draining lymph nodes, adjacent tissues. TCRdb reprocessed the multiplex PCR reads via MiXCR and lists one record per CDR3 protein. This sample has roughly 260,000 distinct CDR3 sequences; about 33% occur once, and the top ten carry about 1%. Source material: axillary lymph node tissue. Source of these receptors: a female donor with breast cancer. Some clones in this sample may be carry-over from other donors' samples. CDR3s leave out the opening cysteine and the closing phenylalanine or tryptophan. Each record gives: clone size, V gene, CDR3 protein. Where a row states a size, it is once, few, many or the class of an expanded clone; other rows omit it.

. | TRBV12-3/TRBV12-4 | ASVSGAGANVLT
many | TRBV15 | ATSSPVPPSQPQH
. | TRBV18 | ASSLTAGTLYNEQF
many | TRBV12-3/TRBV12-4 | ASRTGTYNSPLH
many | TRBV20-1 | SARDDAGGYYNEQF
many | TRBV6-1 | ASTVDSPSPLH
few | TRBV4-1 | ASRHRGADTQY
many | TRBV29-1 | SVDEGGNEQF
many | TRBV5-6 | ASMAGAGLYEQY
many | TRBV14 | ASKPGQGFLYEQY
many | TRBV7-9 | ASSLDLVTYGYT
. | TRBV10-3 | AISEVASGSDEQF
. | TRBV12-3/TRBV12-4 | ASSFASGGYT
once | TRBV5-1 | ASRSLAGDGGELF
. | TRBV6-1 | ASSVSVNGYI
many | TRBV19 | ASSIPTSGRAHEQF
. | TRBV5-1 | ASSLGDRVGYTGELF
. | TRBV27 | ASSSTGTGNTGELF
many | TRBV11-3 | ASSLLGGDTGELF
. | TRBV7-9 | ASSEGPVAEQF
many | TRBV19 | ASSTRLAGGPGEKTQY
. | TRBV20-1 | SAREAGGPYEH
many | TRBV5-1 | ASRNSPTSLAGSAGNTIY